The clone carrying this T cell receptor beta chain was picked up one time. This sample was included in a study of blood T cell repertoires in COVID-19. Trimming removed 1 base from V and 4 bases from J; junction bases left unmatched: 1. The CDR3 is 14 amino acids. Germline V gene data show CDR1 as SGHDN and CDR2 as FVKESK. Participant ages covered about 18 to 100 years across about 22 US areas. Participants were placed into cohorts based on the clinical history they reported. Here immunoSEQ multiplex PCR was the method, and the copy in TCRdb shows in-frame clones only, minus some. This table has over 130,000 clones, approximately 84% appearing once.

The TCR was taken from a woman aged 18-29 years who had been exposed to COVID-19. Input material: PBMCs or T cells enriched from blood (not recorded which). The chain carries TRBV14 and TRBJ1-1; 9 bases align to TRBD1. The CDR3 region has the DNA TGTGCCAGCAGCCAAGCGACAGGGGGCACTGAAGCTTTCTTT. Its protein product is CASSQATGGTEAFF.